This TCR beta chain was captured by sequencing in a study of beta chain features in type 1 diabetes. Study-wide background: Sorted cells, 107,917,701 in number, were examined across all samples. Study-wide points: Because the template was cDNA, high-expressing cells might be over-represented.

CDR1 is SGHDN and CDR2 is FVKESK in the germline V gene. The V end lost 5 bases, the J end lost 6 bases, and 11 bases lay between the germline ends. There are 12 residues in the CDR3. Sorting that relied on CD45RO/CCR7/CD25/CD127/CD95/CD27 yielded CD4+ naive, central memory, regulatory and stem cell-like memory cells. This clone has more than one count but fewer than ten. Its specificity is not known. The entirety of the isolated RNA underwent reverse transcription, so expressed TCRB transcripts were sequenced. Here immunoSEQ multiplex PCR was the method, and the copy in TCRdb shows in-frame clones only, minus some. The table lists about 400,000 clones, 10% to 15% of them singletons, with around 0.015% in the top ten.

This chain joins TRBV14 and TRBJ2-7; no definite D call. The sequencing sample was made of naive CD4+ T cells from blood. The origin of this receptor is a man younger than 35 in good health. The CDR3 loop reads CASSGIVSEQYF. Here the CDR3 DNA reads TGTGCCAGCAGCGGCATTGTCTCCGAGCAGTACTTC.